The T cell receptor (beta chain) described here comes from a study of beta chain features in type 1 diabetes. Notes on the study in general: TCRB CDR3s were moderately but significantly shorter in Type 1 diabetes patients in all four CD4+ subsets.

Reverse transcribing all isolated RNA meant expressed TCRB transcripts were sequenced. Some clones are missing from TCRdb's copy, which holds only in-frame ones; the method was immunoSEQ multiplex PCR. The sample has about 710,000 clones; more than 13% are singletons. Turning to this clone: The antigen remains undetermined.

The CDR3 consists of 14 residues. Germline lookup yields CDR1 SGHRS and CDR2 YFSETQ. V was clipped by 4 bases and J by 2 bases; unmatched bases: 4. By way of CD45RO/CCR7/CD25/CD127/CD95/CD27, the CD4+ regulatory, stem cell-like memory, central memory and naive cells were sorted. Sequences were obtained from naive CD4+ T cells from blood. The source of this sequence is a man younger than 35 with type 1 diabetes. V usage is TRBV5-1 and J usage is TRBJ2-3; 7 bases are a match to TRBD1. This CDR3 is CASSVGTVTDTQYF. The CDR3 DNA reads as TGCGCCAGCAGCGTCGGGACAGTCACAGATACGCAGTATTTT.